This T cell receptor beta chain comes out of a study of blood T cell repertoires in COVID-19. Study-wide background: The study drew acute and convalescent COVID-19 samples from the United States, Italy and Spain. T cells, B-cell-depleted T cells, or PBMCs supplied cDNA or gDNA.

Authors' analysis steps: Amplification of reference gene primers provided the estimated nucleated cell counts. TCRdb's copy holds only in-frame clones and misses some; the assay was immunoSEQ multiplex PCR. D and trimming come from the DNA, and the V and J calls and clone size come from that table. The sample includes some 150,000 clones, roughly 90% seen only once; the top ten take less than 3%. The CDR3 contains 15 residues. CDR1 and CDR2 (germline): SGDLS, YYNGEE. J was trimmed by 2 bases and V by 0 bases; bases with no gene match: 4. The TCR sequence derives from a man in his sixties with acute or convalescent COVID-19. V gene TRBV9 combines with J gene TRBJ2-5; 7 bases align to TRBD1. Sequencing was carried out using peripheral blood. The CDR3 DNA reads as TGTGCCAGCAGCGTAGCTGAGACAGGGCAAGAGACCCAGTACTTC. As protein: CASSVAETGQETQYF.